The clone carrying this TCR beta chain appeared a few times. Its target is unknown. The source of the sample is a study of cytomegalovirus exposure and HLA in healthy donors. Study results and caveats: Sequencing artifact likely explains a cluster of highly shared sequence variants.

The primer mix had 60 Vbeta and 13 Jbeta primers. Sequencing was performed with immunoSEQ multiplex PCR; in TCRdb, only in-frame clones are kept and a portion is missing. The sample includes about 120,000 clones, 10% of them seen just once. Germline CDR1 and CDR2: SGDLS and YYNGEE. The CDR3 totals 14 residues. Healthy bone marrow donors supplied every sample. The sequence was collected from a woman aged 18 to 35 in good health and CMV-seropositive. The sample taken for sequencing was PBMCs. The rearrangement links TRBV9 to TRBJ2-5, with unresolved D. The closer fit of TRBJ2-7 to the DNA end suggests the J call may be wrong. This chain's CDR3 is CASSVGSFSYEQYF. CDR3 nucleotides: TGTGCCAGCAGCGTAGGCTCTTTCTCCTACGAGCAGTACTTC.